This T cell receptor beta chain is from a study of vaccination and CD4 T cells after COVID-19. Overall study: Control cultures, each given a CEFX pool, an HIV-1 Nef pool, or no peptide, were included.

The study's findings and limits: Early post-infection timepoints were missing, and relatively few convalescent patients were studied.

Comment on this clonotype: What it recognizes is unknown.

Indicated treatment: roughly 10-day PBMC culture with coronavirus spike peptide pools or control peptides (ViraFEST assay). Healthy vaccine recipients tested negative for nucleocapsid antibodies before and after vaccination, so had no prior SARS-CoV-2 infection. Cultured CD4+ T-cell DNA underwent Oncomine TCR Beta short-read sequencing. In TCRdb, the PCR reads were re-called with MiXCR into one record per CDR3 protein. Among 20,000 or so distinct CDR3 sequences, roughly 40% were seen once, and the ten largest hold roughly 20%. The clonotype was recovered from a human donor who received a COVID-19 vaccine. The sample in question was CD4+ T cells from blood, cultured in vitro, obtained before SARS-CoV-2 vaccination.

CDR3 protein: CASTGDRGRYEQYF. CDR3 DNA: TGTGCCAGCACCGGGGACAGGGGACGGTACGAGCAGTACTTC. This chain connects TRBV6-1 to TRBJ2-7; TRBD1 aligns across 10 bases. V gave up 7 bases and J gave up 4 bases; unmatched junction bases: 7. The germline gives CDR1 MNHNS, CDR2 SASEGT. The CDR3 has 14 residues.